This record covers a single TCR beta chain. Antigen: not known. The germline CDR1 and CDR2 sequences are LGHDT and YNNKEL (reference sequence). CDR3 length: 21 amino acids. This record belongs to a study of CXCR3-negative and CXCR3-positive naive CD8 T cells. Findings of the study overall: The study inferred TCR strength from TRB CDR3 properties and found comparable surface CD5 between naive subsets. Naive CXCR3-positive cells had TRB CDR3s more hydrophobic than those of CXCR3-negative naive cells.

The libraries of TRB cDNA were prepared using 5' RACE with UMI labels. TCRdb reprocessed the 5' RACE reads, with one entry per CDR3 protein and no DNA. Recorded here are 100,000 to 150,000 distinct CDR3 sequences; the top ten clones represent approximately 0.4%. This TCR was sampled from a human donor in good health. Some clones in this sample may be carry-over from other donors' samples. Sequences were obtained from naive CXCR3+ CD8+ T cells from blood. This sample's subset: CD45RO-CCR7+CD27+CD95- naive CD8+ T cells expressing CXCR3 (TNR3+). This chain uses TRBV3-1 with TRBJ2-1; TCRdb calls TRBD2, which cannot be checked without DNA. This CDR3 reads CASSQDQARGSGGAWYNEQFF.